A single sample gave rise to the 9 T cell receptor beta chains below, sequenced in a study of Ad26.COV2.S vaccination and SARS-CoV-2 variants (dated by TCRdb to 2020 to 2022). Taken with the paper, the label for treatment or condition translates to: 15 to 20 received Ad26.COV2.S at low or high dose, single or two shots; 5 received placebo; per-sample allocation not given. Repertoires of vaccine and placebo recipients were sequenced from samples taken on day 63 after the first injection. The library came from the immunoSEQ multiplex PCR assay. Held by TCRdb, this immuneACCESS table contains in-frame sequences only and omits some clones. Under half of the omission traces to an unresolved V gene where checked; the cause of the rest is unknown. In this sample the table shows fewer than 600,000 clones, 70% to 90% of which occur a single time. Together, the top ten hold more than 1.5% of the sample. This sample comprised peripheral blood, obtained in a trial of Ad26.COV2.S vaccine versus placebo. The origin of the receptors is a person aged 18-65 years who received the Ad26.COV2.S COVID-19 vaccine or a placebo.

V gene TRBV10-3 combines with J gene TRBJ1-4; D possibly corresponds to TRBD1 (5 bases). The CDR3 sequence is 15 residues long. V was clipped by 3 bases and J by 0 bases, with 8 bases between them. The germline V gene encodes CDR1 ENHRY and CDR2 SYGVKD. The CDR3 protein is CAISEQAATNEKLFF. CDR3 in DNA: TGTGCCATCAGTGAACAGGCTGCAACTAATGAAAAACTGTTTTTT.

The chain couples TRBV11-2 to TRBJ2-5; D not resolved. The V end lost 3 bases, the J end lost 5 bases, and 13 bases lay between the germline ends. Germline V CDR1 and CDR2: SGHAT, FQNNGV. CDR3 length equals 14 residues. The DNA of the CDR3 is TGTGCCAGCAGCTTCCCTGACCCCGGGGAGACCCAGTACTTC. This codes for CASSFPDPGETQYF.

The gene calls are TRBV6-2 or TRBV6-3 and TRBJ2-1, with D uncertain. Germline V gene lookup returns CDR1 MNHEY and CDR2 SVGEGT. The CDR3 consists of 17 residues. Trimming took 0 bases from V and 3 from J, leaving 15 bases between them. The CDR3 reads CASSYSLGNLLYNEQFF. The CDR3, as DNA: TGTGCCAGCAGTTACTCTCTGGGTAACCTACTCTACAATGAGCAGTTCTTC.

This clone was counted a single time. V and J are TRBV30 and TRBJ1-1; TRBD1 might be the D (5 bases). Germline V gives CDR1 GTSNPN, CDR2 SVGIG (reference sequence). Trimming stripped 2 bases from V and 4 bases from J, with 11 bases between. The CDR3 length is 13 residues. CDR3 bases: TGTGCCTGGAGTCAATGGCAGGGCACTGAAGCTTTCTTT. Its translation is CAWSQWQGTEAFF.

The chain links TRBV28 to TRBJ2-3; 11 nucleotides align to TRBD2. Germline trimming cut 6 bases from V and 0 bases from J; bases unmatched to any gene: 8. The CDR3 totals 17 residues. Germline assignment: CDR1 MDHEN and CDR2 SYDVKM. The CDR3 is CASRETSGIRSTDTQYF. Here the CDR3 DNA reads TGTGCCAGCAGGGAGACTAGCGGGATTCGAAGCACAGATACGCAGTATTTT.

This clone has only one observation. This sequence joins TRBV28 and TRBJ2-2; D remains ambiguous. Germline CDR1 and CDR2: MDHEN and SYDVKM. This CDR3 has 12 amino acids. V lost 6 bases and J lost 10, with 12 bases in between. This CDR3 is CASSPWREELFF. For the CDR3, the DNA is TGTGCCAGCAGCCCCTGGAGAGAGGAGCTGTTTTTT. Filled out from reference TRBV28 and TRBJ2-2, the complete variable domain reads DVKVTQSSRYLVKRTGEKVFLECVQDMDHENMFWYRQDPGLGLRLIYFSYDVKMKEKGDIPEGYSVSREKKERFSLILESASTNQTSMYLCASSPWREELFFGEGSRLTVL.

The sample holds one count of this clone. V gene TRBV28 combines with J gene TRBJ2-1; no firm D call. Germline loops: CDR1 MDHEN, CDR2 SYDVKM. This CDR3 has 16 amino acids. V was trimmed by 6 bases and J by 2 bases, leaving 17 bases between them. The CDR3 loop is CASSGNPRSTYNEQFF. The CDR3 DNA follows: TGTGCCAGCAGCGGAAATCCCAGGTCGACCTACAATGAGCAGTTCTTC.

CDR3 bases: TGTGCCTGGACTGGGACTAGCGCTCCCTACGAGCAGTACTTC. Encoded protein: CAWTGTSAPYEQYF. V and J are TRBV30 and TRBJ2-7; 10 positions match TRBD2. CDR3 size: 14 residues. Germline lookup yields CDR1 GTSNPN and CDR2 SVGIG (reference sequence). V shed 4 bases and J 2 bases; nucleotides not matched to a gene: 5.

The chain is built from TRBV14 and TRBJ2-7; D is uncertain. Trimming removed 6 bases at V and 1 base at J, with 10 bases between. Per germline, CDR1 SGHDN and CDR2 FVKESK. CDR3 size: 13 residues. The CDR3 coding sequence is TGTGCCAGCAGAGAGACTGGTTCCTACGAGCAGTACTTC. Translated: CASRETGSYEQYF.